These T cell receptor beta chains were read from a single sample in a study of cytomegalovirus exposure and HLA in healthy donors. Profiled with immunoSEQ multiplex PCR; TCRdb holds only in-frame clones, not every one. This sample has over 150,000 clones, with 70% to 80% found just once. The specimen sequenced was PBMCs. The receptors were sampled from a man aged 60 to 69 in good health and CMV-seronegative. CDR3s include the opening cysteine and the closing phenylalanine or tryptophan. D genes are given only for firm matches. The size entry is marked missing in some rows and otherwise reads once, few, many or a size class.

J	V	D	size	CDR3	DNA
TRBJ2-3	TRBV29-1	TRBD2	NA	CSVSPSGGGTDTQYF	TGCAGCGTTTCCCCTAGCGGGGGAGGTACAGATACGCAGTATTTT
TRBJ2-1	TRBV19	NA	NA	CASSTRDFPYNEQFF	TGTGCCAGTAGTACCCGGGACTTTCCTTACAATGAGCAGTTCTTC
TRBJ2-1	TRBV30	TRBD2	NA	CAWSPTPIIRGSGNNEQFF	TGTGCCTGGAGTCCCACACCTATAATCAGGGGTAGCGGGAACAATGAGCAGTTCTTC
TRBJ2-5	TRBV4-1	NA	NA	CASSQPRGSEQYF	TGCGCCAGCAGCCAACCGCGAGGGTCGGAGCAGTACTTC
TRBJ2-7	TRBV29-1	NA	NA	CSARVRGGIYEQYF	TGCAGCGCCCGGGTAAGAGGGGGAATTTACGAGCAGTACTTC
TRBJ2-3	TRBV10-3	TRBD2	once	CAISLAGGFDTQYF	TGTGCCATCAGTTTAGCGGGAGGGTTTGATACGCAGTATTTT
TRBJ2-7	TRBV6-1	NA	NA	CASSYSRQGYEQYF	TGTGCCAGCAGTTATTCGAGACAAGGCTACGAGCAGTACTTC
TRBJ1-1	TRBV11-2	NA	NA	CASSLNPGIMNTEAFF	TGTGCCAGCAGCCTAAATCCCGGGATCATGAACACTGAAGCTTTCTTT
TRBJ2-7	TRBV29-1	TRBD2	NA	CSVGGLAGGYEQYF	TGCAGCGTGGGGGGACTAGCGGGAGGATACGAGCAGTACTTC
TRBJ2-1	TRBV30	TRBD2	NA	CAWSVRGANNEQFF	TGTGCCTGGAGTGTGCGGGGGGCCAACAATGAGCAGTTCTTC
TRBJ2-7	TRBV7-9	NA	NA	CASSLALYEQYF	TGTGCCAGCAGCTTAGCCCTCTACGAGCAGTACTTC
TRBJ2-7	TRBV27	TRBD2	NA	CASSLAGGPREQYF	TGTGCCAGCAGTTTAGCGGGAGGGCCGCGCGAGCAGTACTTC
TRBJ2-2	TRBV7-9	TRBD1	NA	CASSSTYRGPSNTGELFF	TGTGCCAGCAGCTCAACTTACAGGGGGCCTTCGAACACCGGGGAGCTGTTTTTT
TRBJ2-7	TRBV6-5	TRBD1	NA	CASSYSKQGVTYEQYF	TGTGCCAGCAGTTACTCAAAACAGGGGGTGACCTACGAGCAGTACTTC
TRBJ1-3	TRBV7-3	TRBD1	NA	CASSYAGGEGNTIYF	TGTGCCAGCAGCTATGCAGGGGGCGAAGGAAACACCATATATTTT
TRBJ2-7	TRBV15	NA	few	CATSRDRTYYEQYF	TGTGCCACCAGCAGAGATCGCACCTACTACGAGCAGTACTTC
TRBJ2-5	TRBV5-6	NA	NA	CASSRGTEETQYF	TGTGCCAGCAGCCGGGGGACAGAAGAGACCCAGTACTTC
TRBJ2-2	TRBV18	TRBD1	NA	CASSPLDRGPFNTGELFF	TGTGCCAGCTCACCACTGGACAGGGGCCCTTTTAACACCGGGGAGCTGTTTTTT
TRBJ2-3	TRBV10-1	TRBD1	once	CASRRDRGRADTQYF	TGCGCCAGCAGAAGGGACAGGGGGCGCGCAGATACGCAGTATTTT
TRBJ2-7	TRBV27	TRBD1	once	CASSARTGNYEQYF	TGTGCCAGCAGTGCCCGGACAGGGAACTACGAGCAGTACTTC
TRBJ2-2	TRBV7-7	NA	once	CASSPIGGGTGELFF	TGTGCCAGCAGCCCGATCGGGGGAGGCACCGGGGAGCTGTTTTTT
TRBJ1-5	TRBV6-7	TRBD1	NA	CASSWPGQGLLSQHF	TGTGCCAGCAGTTGGCCGGGACAGGGTTTATTGTCCCAGCATTTT
TRBJ1-1	TRBV16	NA	NA	CASSPQMNTEAFF	TGTGCCAGCAGCCCACAGATGAACACTGAAGCTTTCTTT
TRBJ1-4	TRBV7-9	TRBD1	NA	CASSFAAGTVNEKLFF	TGTGCCAGCAGCTTTGCCGCCGGGACAGTTAATGAAAAACTGTTTTTT
TRBJ1-1	TRBV6-5	NA	NA	CASSWGGARVTEAFF	TGTGCCAGCAGTTGGGGGGGCGCGAGGGTTACTGAAGCTTTCTTT
TRBJ2-3	TRBV9	NA	few	CASSLGLYTDTQYF	TGTGCCAGCAGCCTGGGACTGTACACAGATACGCAGTATTTT
TRBJ1-5	TRBV7-6	TRBD1	NA	CASSERQGRGQPQHF	TGTGCCAGCAGCGAGAGACAGGGTCGTGGTCAGCCCCAGCATTTT
TRBJ2-7	TRBV18	TRBD2	NA	CASSPGRDYEQYF	TGTGCCAGCTCGCCCGGGAGGGACTACGAGCAGTACTTC
TRBJ2-7	TRBV18	NA	NA	CASSPRQSSYEQYF	TGTGCCAGCTCACCACGCCAGTCCTCCTACGAGCAGTACTTC
TRBJ2-7	TRBV28	TRBD2	few	CASKRGGILYEQYF	TGTGCCAGCAAACGCGGGGGAATTCTCTACGAGCAGTACTTC
TRBJ2-7	TRBV15	NA	NA	CATSRRATGMEQYF	TGTGCCACCAGCAGAAGAGCGACGGGGATGGAGCAGTACTTC
TRBJ2-3	TRBV18	NA	NA	CASSPERTDTQYF	TGTGCCAGCTCACCAGAGCGTACAGATACGCAGTATTTT
TRBJ1-2	TRBV29-1	TRBD1	NA	CSVEDGTGVGGYTF	TGCAGCGTTGAAGACGGGACAGGCGTGGGGGGCTACACCTTC
TRBJ1-1	TRBV6-5	NA	NA	CASRKRTMNTEAFF	TGTGCCAGCAGGAAGAGGACAATGAACACTGAAGCTTTCTTT
TRBJ2-7	TRBV7-9	NA	NA	CASISGQQSASYEQYF	TGTGCCAGCATCTCCGGTCAACAGAGTGCCTCCTACGAGCAGTACTTC
TRBJ2-7	TRBV7-2	NA	NA	CASSPEGLSLREQYF	TGTGCCAGCAGCCCTGAGGGACTTAGTCTCCGGGAGCAGTACTTC
TRBJ1-3	TRBV29-1	TRBD1	NA	CSAVTQGEEGGNTIYF	TGCAGCGCCGTAACCCAGGGGGAGGAGGGTGGAAACACCATATATTTT
TRBJ2-1	TRBV4-1	NA	NA	CASSQWKGVEDQLNEQFF	TGCGCCAGCAGCCAATGGAAAGGTGTGGAGGACCAATTAAATGAGCAGTTCTTC
TRBJ2-7	TRBV27	TRBD2	few	CASSPPGLAGGSSYEQYF	TGTGCCAGCAGTCCCCCGGGACTAGCGGGAGGCAGCTCCTACGAGCAGTACTTC
TRBJ2-5	TRBV19	TRBD1	NA	CASSIQGAGETQYF	TGTGCCAGTAGTATTCAGGGGGCGGGAGAGACCCAGTACTTC
TRBJ2-7	TRBV10-1	NA	NA	CASPGDRVYEQYF	TGCGCCAGCCCGGGGGACAGAGTCTACGAGCAGTACTTC
TRBJ2-1	TRBV29-1	TRBD2	NA	CSVDGLAGDNEQFF	TGCAGCGTTGACGGACTAGCGGGTGACAATGAGCAGTTCTTC
TRBJ2-7	TRBV11-2	TRBD1	few	CASSLVGQGYEQYF	TGTGCCAGCAGCTTAGTGGGACAGGGCTACGAGCAGTACTTC
TRBJ2-2	TRBV2	TRBD2	NA	CASSLTGRASTGELFF	TGTGCCAGCAGCCTCACCGGGAGGGCCTCGACCGGGGAGCTGTTTTTT
TRBJ2-3	TRBV11-2	NA	NA	CASTLAGSDTQYF	TGTGCCAGCACCTTGGCGGGGTCAGATACGCAGTATTTT